Listed below are T cell receptor beta chains from one sample, sequenced in a study of blood T cell repertoires in COVID-19. Profiling relied on immunoSEQ multiplex PCR, and the TCRdb table lists in-frame clones only, not all of them. The top ten hold 5.5% to 7% of the sample, which has about 200,000 clones, 80% seen once. The sample comprised peripheral blood. Source of these receptors: a woman in her seventies with acute or convalescent COVID-19. Each CDR3 is given with its conserved first and last residue. Fields, in order: J gene, clone size, D gene, V gene, CDR3 DNA, CDR3 protein. The D gene is left open where the match is weak. Clone size is given for some rows only: seen once, a few or many times, or a class if the clone is expanded.

j_gene: TRBJ2-2; abundance: NA; d_gene: TRBD2; v_gene: TRBV5-1; CDR3nt: TGCGCCAGCAGCCCGAGTCGGGGGGACACCGGGGAGCTGTTTTTT; CDR3aa: CASSPSRGDTGELFF
j_gene: TRBJ2-7; abundance: few; d_gene: NA; v_gene: TRBV6-5; CDR3nt: TGTGCCAGCACCAAAGGGGGGGTTTCAGAAGAGCAGTACTTC; CDR3aa: CASTKGGVSEEQYF
j_gene: TRBJ2-2; abundance: NA; d_gene: TRBD1; v_gene: TRBV2; CDR3nt: TGTGCCAGCAGCCCGGGACAGGGGACCGGGGAGCTGTTTTTT; CDR3aa: CASSPGQGTGELFF
j_gene: TRBJ1-1; abundance: many; d_gene: NA; v_gene: TRBV28; CDR3nt: TGTGCCAGCCCCCCGGGGAAAGCGAACACTGAAGCTTTCTTT; CDR3aa: CASPPGKANTEAFF
j_gene: TRBJ1-4; abundance: once; d_gene: NA; v_gene: TRBV7-9; CDR3nt: TGTGCCAGCAGCTTAAATTCCGGAGACGAAAAACTGTTTTTT; CDR3aa: CASSLNSGDEKLFF
j_gene: TRBJ2-7; abundance: once; d_gene: NA; v_gene: TRBV3-1/TRBV3-2; CDR3nt: TGTGCCAGCACCTCAGGGCCCAGTTTAGAGCAGTACTTC; CDR3aa: CASTSGPSLEQYF
j_gene: TRBJ2-2; abundance: few; d_gene: NA; v_gene: TRBV30; CDR3nt: TGTGCCTGGAGTGTAGAGGGCGGGGAGCTGTTTTTT; CDR3aa: CAWSVEGGELFF
j_gene: TRBJ2-7; abundance: NA; d_gene: TRBD2; v_gene: TRBV3-1/TRBV3-2; CDR3nt: TGTGCCAGCAGCCCCCCGGGAGGGCCAACCGAGCAGTACTTC; CDR3aa: CASSPPGGPTEQYF
j_gene: TRBJ1-3; abundance: once; d_gene: TRBD1; v_gene: TRBV19; CDR3nt: TGTGCCAGTAGTACAACAGGGGAGCCTGGAAACACCATATATTTT; CDR3aa: CASSTTGEPGNTIYF
j_gene: TRBJ2-1; abundance: NA; d_gene: TRBD1; v_gene: TRBV24-1; CDR3nt: TGTGCCACCAGTGGTTTTACCGGGACAGGGGCCGTCCTTTACAATGAGCAGTTCTTC; CDR3aa: CATSGFTGTGAVLYNEQFF
j_gene: TRBJ2-1; abundance: NA; d_gene: NA; v_gene: TRBV19; CDR3nt: TGTGCCAGTAAGGGACTTCTCGACGAAAAATACAATGAGCAGTTCTTC; CDR3aa: CASKGLLDEKYNEQFF
j_gene: TRBJ2-7; abundance: NA; d_gene: TRBD2; v_gene: TRBV5-6; CDR3nt: TGTGCCAGCAGCCCCGGGACTAGCTTCCACGAGCAGTACTTC; CDR3aa: CASSPGTSFHEQYF
j_gene: TRBJ2-5; abundance: NA; d_gene: TRBD1; v_gene: TRBV18; CDR3nt: TGTGCCAGCTCACCCTACGGACAGGGGGCAAAAGAGACCCAGTACTTC; CDR3aa: CASSPYGQGAKETQYF
j_gene: TRBJ1-1; abundance: NA; d_gene: NA; v_gene: TRBV5-6; CDR3nt: TGTGCCAGCAGCGATGGCAGGGCCGGCAGTTTGAACACTGAAGCTTTCTTT; CDR3aa: CASSDGRAGSLNTEAFF
j_gene: TRBJ1-2; abundance: few; d_gene: TRBD1; v_gene: TRBV6-7; CDR3nt: TGTGCCAGCAGTTACCCTCTCAGGACAGGAAAACACTATGGCTACACCTTC; CDR3aa: CASSYPLRTGKHYGYTF
j_gene: TRBJ1-2; abundance: NA; d_gene: TRBD1; v_gene: TRBV11-1; CDR3nt: TGTGCCAGCAGCGTCGGACAGGCGTATGGCTACACCTTC; CDR3aa: CASSVGQAYGYTF
j_gene: TRBJ2-7; abundance: NA; d_gene: TRBD2; v_gene: TRBV30; CDR3nt: TGTGCCTGGAGTACTAGCGGAACCTACGAGCAGTACTTC; CDR3aa: CAWSTSGTYEQYF
j_gene: TRBJ2-7; abundance: once; d_gene: NA; v_gene: TRBV4-2; CDR3nt: TGTGCCAGCAGCCAAGATAGGCTAGCCTACGAGCAGTACTTC; CDR3aa: CASSQDRLAYEQYF
j_gene: TRBJ2-2; abundance: NA; d_gene: NA; v_gene: TRBV2; CDR3nt: TGTGCCAGCAGCCCGGGGGACGCGAACACCGGGGAGCTGTTTTTT; CDR3aa: CASSPGDANTGELFF
j_gene: TRBJ2-7; abundance: NA; d_gene: TRBD1; v_gene: TRBV27; CDR3nt: TGTGCCAGCAGTTCCCCCGGGACAGACTTTAGGGTGCAGTACTTC; CDR3aa: CASSSPGTDFRVQYF
j_gene: TRBJ1-1; abundance: NA; d_gene: NA; v_gene: TRBV28; CDR3nt: TGTGCCAGCAGTTTAAGGCCAGGGGCAATGAACACTGAAGCTTTCTTT; CDR3aa: CASSLRPGAMNTEAFF
j_gene: TRBJ1-1; abundance: NA; d_gene: TRBD1; v_gene: TRBV11-2; CDR3nt: TGTGCCAGCGGCGGACAGGCGAACACTGAAGCTTTCTTT; CDR3aa: CASGGQANTEAFF
j_gene: TRBJ2-3; abundance: NA; d_gene: NA; v_gene: TRBV5-1; CDR3nt: TGCGCCAGCAGCCGGATATCATCCGGAGCTGATGATACGCAGTATTTT; CDR3aa: CASSRISSGADDTQYF
j_gene: TRBJ2-5; abundance: once; d_gene: NA; v_gene: TRBV12-3/TRBV12-4; CDR3nt: TGTGCCAGCAGAAAACAAATCCAAGAGACCCAGTACTTC; CDR3aa: CASRKQIQETQYF
j_gene: TRBJ2-7; abundance: NA; d_gene: TRBD1; v_gene: TRBV27; CDR3nt: TGTGCCAGCAACAATCCCGGACAGGGACTCTACGAGCAGTACTTC; CDR3aa: CASNNPGQGLYEQYF
j_gene: TRBJ1-2; abundance: NA; d_gene: NA; v_gene: TRBV19; CDR3nt: TGTGCCAGTAGCGAGGACACTCTAGCGGGCTATGGCTACACCTTC; CDR3aa: CASSEDTLAGYGYTF
j_gene: TRBJ2-7; abundance: few; d_gene: TRBD2; v_gene: TRBV20-1; CDR3nt: TGCAGTGCTAGTTCGGCGGGAGGGTTTACCTACGAGCAGTACTTC; CDR3aa: CSASSAGGFTYEQYF
j_gene: TRBJ1-2; abundance: NA; d_gene: TRBD1; v_gene: TRBV12-3/TRBV12-4; CDR3nt: TGTGCCAGCAGTGCTGACAGGGTTGGCTACACCTTC; CDR3aa: CASSADRVGYTF
j_gene: TRBJ1-2; abundance: NA; d_gene: TRBD1; v_gene: TRBV13; CDR3nt: TGTGCCAGCAGCTCCAGGACAGGGTTAGGTGCGTCAGGCTACACCTTC; CDR3aa: CASSSRTGLGASGYTF
j_gene: TRBJ2-7; abundance: NA; d_gene: TRBD2; v_gene: TRBV27; CDR3nt: TGTGCCAGCAGTTTATCGTCTAGCGGGTACGAGCAGTACTTC; CDR3aa: CASSLSSSGYEQYF
j_gene: TRBJ1-2; abundance: NA; d_gene: NA; v_gene: TRBV5-6; CDR3nt: TGTGCCAGCAGCTTGTCTTCTAACTATGGCTACACCTTC; CDR3aa: CASSLSSNYGYTF
j_gene: TRBJ1-3; abundance: NA; d_gene: NA; v_gene: TRBV18; CDR3nt: TGTGCCAGCTCACCAGGACAGAGCTCTGGAAACACCATATATTTT; CDR3aa: CASSPGQSSGNTIYF
j_gene: TRBJ2-3; abundance: NA; d_gene: NA; v_gene: TRBV28; CDR3nt: TGTGCCAGCAGTCTGGTCGGACAGGGAGGAGGGGGGGGAGATACGCAGTATTTT; CDR3aa: CASSLVGQGGGGGDTQYF
j_gene: TRBJ2-7; abundance: once; d_gene: TRBD1; v_gene: TRBV28; CDR3nt: TGTGCCAGCAGTCCCTCGGTGGGACAGGACGAGCAGTACTTC; CDR3aa: CASSPSVGQDEQYF
j_gene: TRBJ1-2; abundance: once; d_gene: NA; v_gene: TRBV28; CDR3nt: TGTGCCAGCAGTCAACAACCGACGGGGAACTATGGCTACACCTTC; CDR3aa: CASSQQPTGNYGYTF
j_gene: TRBJ2-1; abundance: NA; d_gene: TRBD2; v_gene: TRBV3-1/TRBV3-2; CDR3nt: TGTGCCAGCAGCCAAAGAATCCTCCTAGCGGAGACCCTTTACAATGAGCAGTTCTTC; CDR3aa: CASSQRILLAETLYNEQFF
j_gene: TRBJ1-5; abundance: NA; d_gene: TRBD1; v_gene: TRBV4-1; CDR3nt: TGCGCCAGCAGCCAGCCAGACAGGGTGGGCAATCAGCCCCAGCATTTT; CDR3aa: CASSQPDRVGNQPQHF
j_gene: TRBJ1-6; abundance: NA; d_gene: NA; v_gene: TRBV7-8; CDR3nt: TGTGCCAGCAGCTTAGCGGAGGAGCGCTCCTATAATTCACCCCTCCACTTT; CDR3aa: CASSLAEERSYNSPLHF
j_gene: TRBJ2-5; abundance: NA; d_gene: TRBD2; v_gene: TRBV3-1/TRBV3-2; CDR3nt: TGTGCCAGCAGCCAAGATTCCGGGGGGGCTAGCGGGACGTTGGGAGAGACCCAGTACTTC; CDR3aa: CASSQDSGGASGTLGETQYF
j_gene: TRBJ1-1; abundance: few; d_gene: NA; v_gene: TRBV2; CDR3nt: TGTGCCAGCACCCGGGAGAACACTGAAGCTTTCTTT; CDR3aa: CASTRENTEAFF
j_gene: TRBJ2-2; abundance: few; d_gene: TRBD2; v_gene: TRBV7-9; CDR3nt: TGTGCCAGCAGCTTGGGGTTCGGGGGGAGCGAGTCCGGGGAGCTGTTTTTT; CDR3aa: CASSLGFGGSESGELFF
j_gene: TRBJ2-7; abundance: NA; d_gene: NA; v_gene: TRBV13; CDR3nt: TGTGCCAGCAGCTTCCGGGATCTTTCCTACGAGCAGTACTTC; CDR3aa: CASSFRDLSYEQYF
j_gene: TRBJ2-7; abundance: once; d_gene: NA; v_gene: TRBV11-2; CDR3nt: TGTGCCAGCAGCTTATCCCCTAGCGAGAGGTACGAGCAGTACTTC; CDR3aa: CASSLSPSERYEQYF
j_gene: TRBJ2-1; abundance: NA; d_gene: TRBD2; v_gene: TRBV20-1; CDR3nt: TGCAGTGCTAGTCTAGCGGGGCCGAATGAGCAGTTCTTC; CDR3aa: CSASLAGPNEQFF
j_gene: TRBJ2-3; abundance: NA; d_gene: TRBD2; v_gene: TRBV28; CDR3nt: TGTGCCAGCAGCCCGGCCAGCGGGAGGGCCGGCGGAGGCACAGATACGCAGTATTTT; CDR3aa: CASSPASGRAGGGTDTQYF
j_gene: TRBJ2-1; abundance: once; d_gene: TRBD1; v_gene: TRBV12-3/TRBV12-4; CDR3nt: TGTGCCAGCAGCCTAGACAGGGGGCAGTTCTTC; CDR3aa: CASSLDRGQFF
j_gene: TRBJ2-1; abundance: few; d_gene: TRBD2; v_gene: TRBV6-4; CDR3nt: TGTGCCAGCAGCGGGAGGGCCTACAATGAGCAGTTCTTC; CDR3aa: CASSGRAYNEQFF
j_gene: TRBJ2-5; abundance: NA; d_gene: NA; v_gene: TRBV6-2/TRBV6-3; CDR3nt: TGTGCCAGCAGGCCTCAAGGAGGGGAGACCCAGTACTTC; CDR3aa: CASRPQGGETQYF
j_gene: TRBJ2-3; abundance: NA; d_gene: NA; v_gene: TRBV11-3; CDR3nt: TGTGCCAGCAGCTTACGAGGTACCTCCACAGATACGCAGTATTTT; CDR3aa: CASSLRGTSTDTQYF